This entry is about one T cell receptor (beta chain). Its target is unknown. The germline V gene encodes CDR1 SGHAT and CDR2 FQDESV (reference sequence). V was shortened by 5 bases and J by 2 bases, with 12 bases between the two germline ends. The CDR3 totals 14 residues. This record belongs to a study of siplizumab effects on memory and regulatory T cells. Unstimulated naive, memory, effector memory and TEMRA subsets were also sequenced, drawn from three donor pairs. General study points: Major contributors to the alloresponse seemed to be naive T cells, which also appeared more diverse than memory cells.

Around 10^5 TCR templates per sample were assayed. Using immunoSEQ multiplex PCR, the repertoire was profiled, and TCRdb retains in-frame clones only, with some absent. This sample has tens of thousands of clones, with around 78% found just once. This sequence joins TRBV11-1 and TRBJ1-1; D gene uncertain. The sample was memory CD4+ T cells sorted from blood. The sequence was collected from a human donor in good health. The chain's CDR3 is CASSPFTENTEAFF. The DNA of the CDR3 is TGTGCCAGCAGCCCCTTTACAGAAAACACTGAAGCTTTCTTT.